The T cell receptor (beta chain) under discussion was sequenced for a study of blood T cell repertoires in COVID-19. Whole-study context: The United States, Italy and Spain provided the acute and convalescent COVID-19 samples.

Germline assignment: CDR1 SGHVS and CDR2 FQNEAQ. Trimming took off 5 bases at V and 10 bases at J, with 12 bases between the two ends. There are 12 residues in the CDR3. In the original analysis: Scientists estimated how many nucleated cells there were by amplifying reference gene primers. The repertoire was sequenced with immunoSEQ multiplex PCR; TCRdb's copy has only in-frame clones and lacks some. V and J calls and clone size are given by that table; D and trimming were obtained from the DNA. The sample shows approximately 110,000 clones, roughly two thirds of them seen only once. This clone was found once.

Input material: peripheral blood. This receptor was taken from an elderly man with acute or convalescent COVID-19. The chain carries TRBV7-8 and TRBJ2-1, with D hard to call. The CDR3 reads CASSQSMVEQFF. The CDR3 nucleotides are TGTGCCAGCAGCCAGAGTATGGTGGAGCAGTTCTTC.